The 26 T cell receptor beta chains given below trace back to one sample, sequenced in a study of blood T cell repertoires in COVID-19 (TCRdb year 2020). The receptor library was made with the immunoSEQ multiplex PCR assay. Not all clones reach the TCRdb copy of this immuneACCESS table, which keeps in-frame sequences only. Checked studies attribute under half of the gap to unresolved V genes and leave the rest unexplained. The sample includes about 74,000 clones, with approximately 85% observed a single time. The ten most abundant clones make up about a third of the sample. Sequencing was performed on peripheral blood. These receptors were collected from a man aged 65 to 79 with acute or convalescent COVID-19.

V gene TRBV5-1 combines with J gene TRBJ2-1; D possibly corresponds to TRBD1 (6 bases). Germline V gene data show CDR1 as SGHRS and CDR2 as YFSETQ. The CDR3 loop spans 12 amino acids. The germline V and J ends were trimmed by 6 bases and 13 bases, with 17 bases remaining between them. In DNA form, the CDR3 reads TGCGCCAGCACCCTGGGGGCTGGAGATCAGTTCTTC. Its translation: CASTLGAGDQFF.

This clone has more than one count but fewer than ten. The V gene is TRBV10-3, the J gene TRBJ1-2; D is perhaps TRBD1 (5 bases). Trimming left V 6 bases short and J 0 bases short, with 14 bases between. The length of the CDR3 is 15 residues. The V gene's germline CDR1 is ENHRY and CDR2 SYGVKD. CDR3 bases: TGTGCCATCAGGGACGGGGGACGACCTAACTATGGCTACACCTTC. Its protein is CAIRDGGRPNYGYTF.

This chain uses TRBV19 with TRBJ2-1, with D uncertain. The CDR3 contains 12 residues. V shed 3 bases and J shed 8 bases, with 8 bases lying between them. Germline loops: CDR1 LNHDA, CDR2 SQIVND (reference sequence). In DNA, the CDR3 is TGTGCCAGTAGTATGAGGTGGGATGAGCAGTTCTTC. As protein: CASSMRWDEQFF.

The chain combines TRBV28 with TRBJ2-3; 9 nucleotides match TRBD2. The trim removed 3 bases at V and 5 bases at J, leaving 9 bases unmatched. The CDR3 sequence is 16 residues long. Per the germline V gene, CDR1 is MDHEN and CDR2 is SYDVKM. CDR3 bases: TGTGCCAGCAGTTTTGTGGGCGGGAGGGCCGGAGATACGCAGTATTTT. Translated, it gives CASSFVGGRAGDTQYF.

The V call is TRBV14, the J call TRBJ2-3; the match to TRBD2 covers 10 bases. Germline trimming cut 0 bases from V and 3 bases from J; bases unmatched to any gene: 3. Germline V gene lookup returns CDR1 SGHDN and CDR2 FVKESK. The CDR3 runs 16 residues. The CDR3 sequence: CASSQEPGLATDTQYF. Here the CDR3 DNA reads TGTGCCAGCAGCCAAGAGCCGGGACTAGCGACAGATACGCAGTATTTT. Full variable domain (rest looked up from reference TRBV14 and TRBJ2-3): EAGVTQFPSHSVIEKGQTVTLRCDPISGHDNLYWYRRVMGKEIKFLLHFVKESKQDESGMPNNRFLAERTGGTYSTLKVQPAELEDSGVYFCASSQEPGLATDTQYFGPGTRLTVL.

The chain couples TRBV7-9 to TRBJ2-1, with D perhaps matching TRBD2 (7 bases). The CDR3 sequence is 16 residues long. Trimming removed 5 bases from V and 8 bases from J, with 22 bases in between. Germline-derived CDR1 and CDR2 are SEHNR and FQNEAQ (reference sequence). The CDR3 protein is CASSLNHPGGRDEQFF. In DNA form, the CDR3 reads TGTGCCAGCAGCCTTAACCACCCCGGGGGGCGGGATGAGCAGTTCTTC.

V usage is TRBV7-2 and J usage is TRBJ1-6; D unclear. The germline CDR1 and CDR2 sequences are SGHTA and FQGNSA. The CDR3 loop spans 13 amino acids. The ends were cut back, 5 bases at V and 7 bases at J, with 9 bases in the middle. The CDR3 DNA is TGTGCCAGCAGCCCCAGAACCAATTCACCCCTCCACTTT. This gives the protein CASSPRTNSPLHF.

This sequence joins TRBV9 and TRBJ2-1; tentative D call: TRBD2 (5 bases). Germline-derived CDR1 and CDR2 are SGDLS and YYNGEE. Trimming took 4 bases from V and 9 from J, leaving 17 bases between them. This CDR3 has 14 amino acids. In nucleotides, the CDR3 is TGTGCCAGCAGCCCCCGGCTGGGTGGGAGTGAGCAGTTCTTC. Translating gives CASSPRLGGSEQFF.

The rearrangement uses TRBV19 and TRBJ2-1; 10 bases match TRBD2. The V and J ends lost 5 bases and 1 base, in that order; junction bases with no gene match: 5. CDR1 and CDR2 from the germline V gene are LNHDA and SQIVND (reference sequence). CDR3 length equals 16 residues. Here the CDR3 DNA reads TGTGCCAGTAGTCACCGGACTAGCGGTTCCTACAATGAGCAGTTCTTC. The encoded protein is CASSHRTSGSYNEQFF.

The V and J genes are TRBV23-1 and TRBJ1-1; 7 positions agree with TRBD1. TRBV23-1 falls under the ORF class, with uncertain function. V shed 3 bases, J shed 1 base, and the junction held 8 bases outside the gene matches. This CDR3 is built from 16 residues. CDR3 protein: CASSHRQGGENTEAFF. In DNA, the CDR3 is TGCGCCAGCAGTCACCGACAGGGTGGGGAGAACACTGAAGCTTTCTTT.

The chain has TRBV19 and TRBJ2-3; maybe TRBD1 (6 bases). The germline CDR1 and CDR2 sequences are LNHDA and SQIVND (reference sequence). Trimming removed 6 bases from V and 0 bases from J, with 19 bases in between. This CDR3 spans 17 amino acids. The CDR3 sequence is CASSRISGTRSTDTQYF. The DNA of the CDR3 is TGTGCCAGTAGCAGAATCTCCGGGACACGGAGCACAGATACGCAGTATTTT.

The chain uses TRBV27 and TRBJ2-7; 7 bases align to TRBD1. The V segment lost 7 bases and the J segment 3 bases; nucleotides outside the gene matches: 6. Germline loops: CDR1 MNHEY, CDR2 SMNVEV (reference sequence). The CDR3 runs to 13 residues. The CDR3 DNA reads TGTGCCAGCAAACGGACAGGTCTCTACGAGCAGTACTTC. The encoded protein is CASKRTGLYEQYF.

The chain joins TRBV4-1 to TRBJ1-5; D is ambiguous. The CDR3 runs 14 residues. CDR1 is MGHRA, CDR2 YSYEKL, per germline. Trimming took off 0 bases at V and 4 bases at J, with 7 bases between the two ends. The CDR3 region is CASSQDGTNQPQHF. DNA for the CDR3: TGCGCCAGCAGCCAAGATGGCACAAATCAGCCCCAGCATTTT.

This chain links TRBV27 with TRBJ1-2; the D gene is possibly TRBD1 (5 bases). V was pared by 4 bases and J by 8 bases, with 17 bases between. CDR1 is MNHEY and CDR2 is SMNVEV in the germline V gene (reference sequence). The CDR3 contains 14 residues. The CDR3 DNA reads TGTGCCAGCAGTTCCCCCCCCGGGGGTGCGGGCTACACCTTC. Its translation: CASSSPPGGAGYTF.

This chain connects TRBV28 to TRBJ1-2; 8 nucleotides align to TRBD1. Germline CDR1 reads MDHEN; CDR2 reads SYDVKM. V was clipped by 7 bases and J by 4 bases; unmatched bases: 11. This CDR3 is 15 amino acids long. CDR3 nucleotides: TGTGCCAGCAACCCGACAGGGGCGGAAAGCTATGGCTACACCTTC. Amino acids: CASNPTGAESYGYTF.

The genes are TRBV6-5 and TRBJ2-7; D unresolved. V gave up 0 bases and J gave up 6 bases, with 9 bases separating them. This CDR3 has 13 amino acids. Germline V gene data show CDR1 as MNHEY and CDR2 as SVGAGI. The chain's CDR3 is CASSYSRPSEQYF. CDR3 in DNA: TGTGCCAGCAGTTACTCGAGGCCCTCCGAGCAGTACTTC.

The genes are TRBV5-1 and TRBJ1-1; D is possibly TRBD1 (5 bases). Germline CDR1 and CDR2: SGHRS and YFSETQ. V was trimmed by 4 bases and J by 1 base, leaving 14 bases between them. The CDR3 is 15 residues long. This CDR3 is CASSGGRGKNTEAFF. CDR3 nucleotide sequence: TGCGCCAGCAGCGGAGGTCGGGGGAAGAACACTGAAGCTTTCTTT.

The J gene is TRBJ2-1, the V gene TRBV7-6; tentatively, D is TRBD2 (6 bases). The V end lost 1 base, the J end lost 9 bases, and 22 bases lay between the germline ends. The CDR3 is 17 residues long. Germline-derived CDR1 and CDR2 are SGHVS and FNYEAQ. CDR3 DNA sequence: TGTGCCAGCAGCTTAGAGGTCCGGGACTCCTACCCTTTTGAGCAGTTCTTC. Encoded protein: CASSLEVRDSYPFEQFF. Drawing the rest from reference TRBV7-6 and TRBJ2-1, the complete variable domain is GAGVSQSPRYKVTKRGQDVALRCDPISGHVSLYWYRQALGQGPEFLTYFNYEAQQDKSGLPNDRFSAERPEGSISTLTIQRTEQRDSAMYRCASSLEVRDSYPFEQFFGPGTRLTVL.

CDR3 protein: CASSIRGLDEKLFF. CDR3 sequence (DNA): TGTGCCAGCAGTATCAGGGGGCTGGATGAAAAACTGTTTTTT. The V and J genes are TRBV6-5 and TRBJ1-4; TRBD1 agrees at 8 bases. The V gene end was trimmed by 5 bases and the J gene end by 6 bases; junction bases not matched to a gene: 5. This CDR3 region has 14 residues. Germline V lookup: CDR1 MNHEY, CDR2 SVGAGI.

The chain couples TRBV19 to TRBJ1-5; 8 bases line up with TRBD1. CDR1 is LNHDA, CDR2 SQIVND, per germline (reference sequence). V trimming: 7 bases; J trimming: 4 bases; junction bases outside the gene matches: 6. This CDR3 spans 14 amino acids. The CDR3 bases are TGTGCCAGTACCTCGGACAGGGAGAATCAGCCCCAGCATTTT. Protein: CASTSDRENQPQHF.

This rearrangement joins TRBV28 to TRBJ2-3, with TRBD2 as a possible D gene (5 bases). V was trimmed by 11 bases and J by 4 bases, leaving 7 bases between them. The CDR3 covers 10 residues. The germline CDR1 and CDR2 sequences are MDHEN and SYDVKM. The CDR3 nucleotides are TGTGCCCTCGGGGCAGATACGCAGTATTTT. Translating gives CALGADTQYF.

The chain links TRBV15 to TRBJ1-5, with D hard to call. CDR3 length: 15 amino acids. The germline CDR1 and CDR2 sequences are LNHNV and YYDKDF (reference sequence). Trimming shortened V by 0 bases and J by 0 bases, and 6 bases separated the two germline ends. Here the CDR3 reads CATSREADSNQPQHF. As DNA, the CDR3 is TGTGCCACCAGCAGAGAGGCAGATAGCAATCAGCCCCAGCATTTT.

The chain recombines TRBV2 with TRBJ1-5; perhaps TRBD1 as D (6 bases). The CDR3 extends over 16 amino acids. V dropped 7 bases and J dropped 4 bases, with 20 bases sitting between them. Germline V gene lookup returns CDR1 SNHLY and CDR2 FYNNEI. Here the CDR3 reads CASTLRAGARNQPQHF. CDR3 coding DNA: TGTGCCAGCACCTTGAGGGCGGGGGCCAGAAATCAGCCCCAGCATTTT.

This chain joins TRBV28 and TRBJ2-3; TRBD2 matches 13 bases. V lost 2 bases to trimming and J lost 13 bases; unmatched junction nucleotides: 9. Looked up from germline, CDR1 is MDHEN and CDR2 is SYDVKM. This CDR3 contains 15 residues. CDR3 DNA sequence: TGTGCCAGCAGTTTAAGCCGGACTAGCGGGAGAACCGAGTATTTT. Translated, it gives CASSLSRTSGRTEYF.

This clone was counted between two and nine times. V is TRBV7-9 and J is TRBJ1-2, with a weak D call TRBD1 (5 bases). Trimming removed 4 bases from V and 5 bases from J, with 11 bases in between. The CDR3 is 13 amino acids. Germline V gene data show CDR1 as SEHNR and CDR2 as FQNEAQ (reference sequence). The CDR3 nucleotides are TGTGCCAGCAGCTGGACGCAGGGATATGGCTACACCTTC. Protein sequence: CASSWTQGYGYTF. The whole variable domain, filled in from reference TRBV7-9 and TRBJ1-2, reads DTGVSQNPRHKITKRGQNVTFRCDPISEHNRLYWYRQTLGQGPEFLTYFQNEAQLEKSRLLSDRFSAERPKGSFSTLEIQRTEQGDSAMYLCASSWTQGYGYTFGSGTRLTVV.

The CDR3 is CAWKPRTRDYYNEQFF. The DNA of the CDR3 is TGTGCCTGGAAACCCAGGACCCGGGACTACTACAATGAGCAGTTCTTC. This rearrangement joins TRBV30 to TRBJ2-1; TRBD2 matches 7 bases. J gave up 3 bases and V 4 bases, and 12 bases lay outside the gene matches. Germline-derived CDR1 and CDR2 are GTSNPN and SVGIG (reference sequence). This CDR3 is built from 16 residues.